This record covers a single T cell receptor beta chain. The data were taken from a study of T cell repertoires in cytomegalovirus infection. Study-level background: From public TCR beta signatures came an indication of both CMV infection and matching HLA type.

TCRdb itself ran the reads through MiXCR, one entry per CDR3 protein. The repertoire holds fewer than 550,000 distinct CDR3 sequences, with approximately 32% as singletons. The sequenced material came from PBMCs. The sequence derives from a human donor in good health (CMV status not recorded). Some clones in this sample may be carry-over from other donors' samples.

The CDR3 DNA sequence: TGTGCCAGCAGCCCATGGACAGGGGAGTACAATGAGCAGTTCTTC. This sequence encodes CASSPWTGEYNEQFF. This chain links TRBV12-3 or TRBV12-4 with TRBJ2-1; 9 bases agree with TRBD1. V trimming: 6 bases; J trimming: 4 bases; junction bases outside the gene matches: 7. CDR3 length: 15 residues.